The clone carrying this T cell receptor (beta chain) was counted only a few times. What it binds is unknown. This sample stems from a study of regulatory T cells in long-lasting Graves disease. Notes on the study in general: Study of thyroid tissue was not done, with only peripheral blood studied.

V dropped 4 bases and J dropped 6 bases, with 9 bases sitting between them. The CDR3 is made up of 13 amino acids. CDR1 LGHNA and CDR2 YNFKEQ come from the germline V gene. Construction of TCR beta libraries relied on iRepertoire HTBI primers and on Arm-PCR targeting CDR3 regions. In the source study's methods: The samples included around 64 TRBV and approximately 15 TRBJ segments. TCRdb reanalysed the multiplex PCR reads using MiXCR and keeps one entry per CDR3 protein. TCRdb, not the authors, supplied the V and J calls. The repertoire holds around 510,000 distinct CDR3 sequences, with less than 25% as singletons. Time point given: persistent/refractory GD, antithyroid drugs over 5 years with positive TRAb. TCR sequences were obtained from RNA taken from PBMCs.

The specimen was peripheral blood mononuclear cells (PBMCs), collected when the disease was refractory, from a patient treated with antithyroid drugs. The genes are TRBV4-2 and TRBJ2-2, with D perhaps TRBD1 or TRBD2 (5 bases each). The clonotype comes from a female donor with Graves disease. CDR3 bases: TGTGCCAGCAGCCCCGGGGCCGCCGGGGAGCTGTTTTTT. This gives the protein CASSPGAAGELFF.